Sequencing of this TCR beta chain was carried out in a study of CD8 T cell repertoires and HIV-1 epitope variants. About the study: An approximately 10-day culture received IL-2, IL-7 and IL-15 on days 3 and 7. General study points: The TAALDMSHF plasma variant had no responses, unlike KF9 (roughly 5 clonotypes) and HW9 (one).

Germline CDR1 reads MNHEY; CDR2 reads SMNVEV (reference sequence). The CDR3 is 13 residues long. V was shortened by 5 bases and J by 1 base, with 8 bases between the two germline ends. With regard to this clone: Its antigen is currently unknown.

The repertoire was sequenced with immunoSEQ multiplex PCR; TCRdb's copy has only in-frame clones and lacks some. The data show fewer than 3,000 clones, with under 80% seen just once and about 46% held by the top ten. The receptor was derived from a male donor with HIV. The chain uses TRBV27 and TRBJ1-1; a possible D gene is TRBD1 (6 bases). Sequenced sample: cultured CD8+ T cells derived from PBMCs. The CDR3 DNA sequence: TGTGCCAGCAGTCACAGGGCGAACACTGAAGCTTTCTTT. It is translated as CASSHRANTEAFF.